The TCR beta chain described here comes from a study of T cell responses to AZD1222 COVID-19 vaccine. This CDR3 contains 14 residues. The germline gives CDR1 MDHEN, CDR2 SYDVKM. V dropped 6 bases and J dropped 0 bases, with 9 bases sitting between them. Repertoires were generated with immunoSEQ multiplex PCR, while TCRdb's copy carries only in-frame clones and drops some. The table shows more than 95,000 clones, with 85% to 95% occurring only once. The sequences come from peripheral blood, collected on day 0 of AZD1222 vaccination. This TCR derives from an adult in good health. The V gene is TRBV28, the J gene TRBJ1-3, with D uncertain. Here the CDR3 DNA reads TGTGCCAGCAGGTCCATAGGCTCTGGAAACACCATATATTTT. Translation gives CASRSIGSGNTIYF.